This TCR beta chain was recovered during a study of response to subunit inactivated influenza vaccine (dated by TCRdb to the late 2010s). At the level of the whole study: The study used deep quantitative T cell receptor repertoire profiling to track responses to a trivalent subunit inactivated influenza vaccine.

Trimmed from V: 7 bases; trimmed from J: 3 bases; junction bases lacking a gene match: 8. The germline V gene specifies MNHNS as CDR1 and SASEGT as CDR2. There are 15 amino acids in the CDR3, from cysteine to phenylalanine inclusive. Kept here is only the CDR3 DNA, which spans 45 bases and is read in frame from base 1. The library was built by means of RT-PCR. The instrument given in TCRdb is Illumina HiSeq 2500. The raw public reads went through TCRdb reprocessing: fastp at Q25, MiXCR clone calling, in-frame beta chains kept. Duplicate CDR3 protein sequences are folded into a single record with the most common DNA and genes. Recorded for this sample are about 570,000 distinct CDR3 sequences; around 11% of them occurred a single time. The biggest ten clones account for approximately 11% of the sample. Note on this clonotype: The target of this receptor is not known. Per-base qualities were not stored, and no clone one base away is much larger.

The paper as a whole reports these results and caveats: According to the authors, only a limited number of new T cells may be recruited by each seasonal influenza vaccination.

The same sample was also studied in work on T cells expressing NK-cell markers. As that second study puts it: TCR beta cDNA libraries were prepared using 5'RACE template switching, which introduced a universal primer site and unique molecular identifiers. Three sorted T-cell subsets (CD3+CD56+NKG2C+, CD3+CD56+NKG2C- and CD3+CD56-NKG2C+) from roughly 8 donors had their TCR beta-chain repertoires profiled. Seven of the eight sequenced donors were HCMV-seropositive and one was HCMV-seronegative. In several experiments an anti-gammadeltaTCR antibody was added to restrict sorting to alphabetaTCR-expressing T cells. In about six donors, the dominant CD3+CD56+NKG2C+ clonotypes were found to rank among the top 10 CD8+ clonotypes and to make up about 1.0-8% of CD8+ T cells. Those dominant clonotypes were again the most abundant among CD3+CD56-NKG2C+ cells in a handful of donors, at roughly 25-65%. Whether the expanded NKG2C-expressing T cell clones were specific for HCMV antigens remained unclear. All eight donors whose samples were sequenced were randomly selected healthy volunteers, three of them men and five women. HCMV-specific IgG was detected in serum with a commercial ELISA kit to determine HCMV serostatus. Ficoll density gradient centrifugation was used to isolate peripheral blood mononuclear cells from blood. For about 6 donors, unsorted PBMC were also used to sequence bulk peripheral blood T-cell repertoires. cDNA synthesis was primed from the TCR beta constant segment and was followed by two successive PCR amplification steps. Libraries were sequenced as 2 x 150 bp reads on Illumina HiSeq 2000/2500, MiSeq or NextSeq. MIGEC was used to demultiplex reads and group the reads by UMI, and MiTCR was used to assemble and quantify clonotypes. Only TCR cDNA sequences supported by at least two reads were kept to exclude erroneous sequences. The tcR package was used for downstream repertoire analysis, and clonotypes were matched between fractions using CDR3 nucleotide sequence together with V segment. Antigen specificity was annotated against VDJdb with VDJmatch, allowing one amino acid substitution in CDR3.

The sequence links TRBV6-1 to TRBJ1-4; the junction holds 7 bases that match TRBD1. The TCR comes from a man aged 45-60 years who received an inactivated influenza vaccine. Donor details come from another sample of the same person, matched by shared clones. This specimen was PBMCs from blood, taken on the day of vaccination. The bases are TGTGCCAGCAAAAACAGGGGAGGTCCTAATGAAAAACTGTTTTTT. It specifies CASKNRGGPNEKLFF.